This T cell receptor (beta chain) was retrieved from a study of T cell responses to AZD1222 COVID-19 vaccine. Points from the study as a whole: Mostly white British, mostly female donors; authors suggested clonal diversity may be underestimated. Only a handful of people who got AZD1222 tested seropositive at baseline.

Between the trimmed V and J ends, which lost 0 bases and 9 bases, there was a span of 9 bases. The CDR3 runs to 12 residues. Germline CDR1 reads MNHNY; CDR2 reads SVGAGI (reference sequence). About this clone itself: Its antigen is not identified.

Libraries were prepared by immunoSEQ multiplex PCR; TCRdb keeps only in-frame clonotypes and omits some of them. Altogether fewer than 150,000 clones are present, 70% to 90% being singletons, with the ten largest covering roughly 6.7%. The sequenced sample was peripheral blood, obtained 28 days after the second AZD1222 dose. This clonotype was obtained from an adult who received the AZD1222 COVID-19 vaccine. The chain has TRBV6-6 and TRBJ2-7; no clear D. The CDR3 spells CASSYSIDGQYF. The CDR3 DNA sequence: TGTGCCAGCAGTTACTCGATTGACGGGCAGTACTTC.